One sample yielded the 29 T cell receptor beta chains listed below, sequenced in a study of CD8 T cells in Susac syndrome. After extraction with the RNeasy kit, about 0.45 to 1 ug of the RNA was reverse transcribed using random hexamers. TCRdb redid the calling of the immunoSEQ multiplex PCR reads with MiXCR, one entry per CDR3 protein. Here the sample spans 150,000 to 200,000 distinct CDR3 sequences, roughly 92% being singletons. Sequenced: CD4+ T cells from PBMCs. The receptor source for this set is a human donor with Susac syndrome.

The rearrangement links TRBV29-1 to TRBJ1-2; weak D call: TRBD1 (5 bases). V was pared by 3 bases and J by 3 bases, with 11 bases between. CDR1 and CDR2 (germline): SQVTM, ANQGSEA. The CDR3 runs to 13 residues. The CDR3 spells CSVEYLGDYGYTF. The CDR3 bases are TGCAGCGTTGAGTACCTGGGGGACTATGGCTACACCTTC.

CDR3 nucleotides: TGTGCCAGCAGCTTAGGATGGACAGGGGTTACTGAAGCTTTCTTT. This gives the protein CASSLGWTGVTEAFF. The chain carries TRBV7-2 and TRBJ1-1, with 9 bases aligning to TRBD1. Unmatched junction bases numbered 5, after V lost 1 base and J lost 5 bases. CDR1 SGHTA and CDR2 FQGNSA come from the germline V gene. The CDR3 runs 15 residues.

This clonotype was recorded a few times. The V call is TRBV25-1, the J call TRBJ2-7; the D is unclear. The CDR3 totals 13 residues. CDR1 and CDR2 (germline): MGHDK, SYGVNS. Trimming removed 4 bases from V and 2 bases from J, with 9 bases in between. The CDR3 nucleotides read TGTGCCAGCAGTGTTACTGGAACCTACGAGCAGTACTTC. Protein: CASSVTGTYEQYF.

J is TRBJ1-2 and V is TRBV12-5; no clear D gene. The CDR3 consists of 17 residues. Per germline, CDR1 LGHNT and CDR2 FRNRAP. V was trimmed by 2 bases and J by 4 bases, leaving 20 bases between them. CDR3: CASGLLTRAPTGYGYTF. CDR3 in DNA: TGTGCTAGTGGTTTGCTTACCCGGGCCCCCACTGGCTATGGCTACACCTTC.

V is TRBV7-2 and J is TRBJ1-2; D remains ambiguous. V lost 1 base to trimming and J lost 7 bases, with 19 bases between them. The CDR3 sequence is 16 residues long. The V gene's germline CDR1 is SGHTA and CDR2 FQGNSA. CDR3 in amino acids: CASSLEGAYGTGGYTF. CDR3 nucleotides: TGTGCCAGCAGCTTAGAGGGCGCATACGGCACGGGTGGCTACACCTTC.

The CDR3 protein is CASSLAERGQPQHF. CDR3 DNA: TGTGCCAGCAGCTTAGCGGAGCGAGGTCAGCCCCAGCATTTT. The gene calls are TRBV7-9 and TRBJ1-5; D remains ambiguous. CDR3 length: 14 residues. The germline gives CDR1 SEHNR, CDR2 FQNEAQ (reference sequence). V was pared by 0 bases and J by 6 bases, with 9 bases between. Complete variable domain (other parts from reference TRBV7-9 and TRBJ1-5): DTGVSQNPRHKITKRGQNVTFRCDPISEHNRLYWYRQTLGQGPEFLTYFQNEAQLEKSRLLSDRFSAERPKGSFSTLEIQRTEQGDSAMYLCASSLAERGQPQHFGDGTRLSIL.

The chain links TRBV9 to TRBJ2-6; D gene unclear. V shed 0 bases and J shed 5 bases, with 21 bases lying between them. Germline CDR1 is SGDLS and CDR2 is YYNGEE. This CDR3 region has 19 residues. CDR3 in amino acids: CASSVGDLSNALWANVLTF. CDR3 coding DNA: TGTGCCAGCAGCGTAGGAGACCTATCAAATGCTCTGTGGGCCAACGTCCTGACTTTC.

The chain has TRBV18 and TRBJ2-4, with TRBD1 matching over 9 bases. The V gene end was trimmed by 6 bases and the J gene end by 1 base; junction bases not matched to a gene: 7. The germline gives CDR1 KGHSH, CDR2 LQKENI. The CDR3 length is 16 residues. This CDR3 reads CASSRSQGAAKNIQYF. As DNA, the CDR3 is TGTGCCAGCTCTCGCTCACAGGGGGCGGCCAAAAACATTCAGTACTTC.

The DNA of the CDR3 is TGTGCCAGTAGCCAGACTAGCACCTACGAGCAGTACTTC. Amino acids: CASSQTSTYEQYF. V and J are TRBV19 and TRBJ2-7, with TRBD2 identical over 7 bases. There are 13 residues in the CDR3. Unmatched junction bases numbered 4, after V lost 6 bases and J lost 2 bases. The germline V gene has CDR1 LNHDA and CDR2 SQIVND (reference sequence).

This chain connects TRBV11-2 to TRBJ2-2, with a weak D call TRBD2 (5 bases). Germline V gene data show CDR1 as SGHAT and CDR2 as FQNNGV. Between the trimmed V and J ends, which lost 4 bases and 1 base, there was a span of 10 bases. CDR3 length equals 15 residues. CDR3 residues: CASSSKTRNTGELFF. In DNA, the CDR3 is TGTGCCAGCAGCTCAAAAACTAGGAACACCGGGGAGCTGTTTTTT.

This rearrangement joins TRBV7-8 to TRBJ1-6, with D unresolved. Germline loops: CDR1 SGHVS, CDR2 FQNEAQ. Trimming pared 1 base from V and 0 bases from J, leaving 19 bases between. The CDR3 runs 20 residues. CDR3 sequence: CASSLVESAVGRSYNSPLHF. The CDR3 bases are TGTGCCAGCAGCTTAGTGGAATCGGCGGTTGGTCGCTCCTATAATTCACCCCTCCACTTT.

The chain is built from TRBV20-1 and TRBJ2-5; 8 bases map to TRBD2. Germline lookup yields CDR1 DFQATT and CDR2 SNEGSKA (reference sequence). CDR3 length: 12 residues. V lost 6 bases, J lost 4 bases, and 4 bases stayed unmatched. The CDR3 spells CSAPGTRETQYF. CDR3 coding DNA: TGCAGTGCCCCCGGGACTAGAGAGACCCAGTACTTC.

The chain uses TRBV2 and TRBJ1-6; D gene uncertain. Germline loops: CDR1 SNHLY, CDR2 FYNNEI. Trimming took off 1 base at V and 10 bases at J, with 8 bases between the two ends. The CDR3 covers 13 residues. The CDR3 DNA reads TGTGCCAGCAGTGAAGAAGAGAACTCACCCCTCCACTTT. Its protein product is CASSEEENSPLHF.

This chain joins TRBV27 and TRBJ2-5; tentatively, D is TRBD1 (5 bases). V gave up 1 base and J gave up 4 bases, with 7 bases separating them. From germline, CDR1 is MNHEY and CDR2 SMNVEV (reference sequence). This CDR3 is built from 13 residues. The CDR3 reads CASSLWQGETQYF. CDR3 DNA: TGTGCCAGCAGTTTATGGCAGGGAGAGACCCAGTACTTC.

CDR3 protein: CASSLGGGHTEAFF. DNA for the CDR3: TGCGCCAGCAGCTTGGGTGGGGGACACACTGAAGCTTTCTTT. The V call is TRBV5-1, the J call TRBJ1-1, with D possibly matching TRBD1 (5 bases). Germline V gives CDR1 SGHRS, CDR2 YFSETQ. V lost 0 bases and J lost 3, with 9 bases in between. This CDR3 contains 14 residues. Using reference TRBV5-1 and TRBJ1-1 for the parts outside the CDR3, the full variable domain is KAGVTQTPRYLIKTRGQQVTLSCSPISGHRSVSWYQQTPGQGLQFLFEYFSETQRNKGNFPGRFSGRQFSNSRSEMNVSTLELGDSALYLCASSLGGGHTEAFFGQGTRLTVV.

The chain links TRBV9 to TRBJ2-3; tentative D call: TRBD1 (6 bases). V shed 4 bases and J shed 8 bases, with 17 bases lying between them. Germline V gene lookup returns CDR1 SGDLS and CDR2 YYNGEE. The CDR3 consists of 14 residues. The CDR3 reads CASSPMGAVGTQYF. The CDR3, as DNA: TGTGCCAGCAGCCCGATGGGGGCGGTTGGTACGCAGTATTTT.

This chain links TRBV4-1 with TRBJ1-4; D is possibly TRBD1 (6 bases). This CDR3 spans 16 amino acids. V lost 1 base, J lost 8 bases, and 17 bases lay in between. The V gene's germline CDR1 is MGHRA and CDR2 YSYEKL. The CDR3, as DNA: TGCGCCAGCAGCCAAGCTGGACAGCCCCTGGGGGAAAAACTGTTTTTT. The encoded protein is CASSQAGQPLGEKLFF.

The chain joins TRBV19 to TRBJ1-4, with D unresolved. Trimming cost V 1 base and J 0 bases, with 6 bases left between them. CDR1 is LNHDA and CDR2 is SQIVND in the germline V gene (reference sequence). The CDR3 extends over 15 amino acids. CDR3 in amino acids: CASSIGITTNEKLFF. The CDR3, as DNA: TGTGCCAGTAGTATAGGGATCACAACTAATGAAAAACTGTTTTTT.

The chain couples TRBV3-1 to TRBJ2-5; no firm D call. CDR3 length: 14 amino acids. The germline V gene has CDR1 LGHDT and CDR2 YNNKEL (reference sequence). Trimming shortened V by 1 base and J by 5 bases, and 11 bases separated the two germline ends. The CDR3: CASSQGTIGETQYF. The CDR3 DNA sequence: TGTGCCAGCAGCCAAGGGACCATTGGCGAGACCCAGTACTTC.

The J gene is TRBJ1-5, the V gene TRBV10-3; tentative D call: TRBD1 (6 bases). Germline CDR1 reads ENHRY; CDR2 reads SYGVKD. With 8 bases removed from V and 2 bases from J, the gap between germline ends came to 10 bases. The CDR3 covers 13 residues. CDR3 in DNA: TGTGCCATCGGACAGACGGGCAATCAGCCCCAGCATTTT. The encoded protein is CAIGQTGNQPQHF.

The chain employs TRBV2 and TRBJ2-7; the D call may be TRBD1 or TRBD2 (5 bases each). Germline CDR1 reads SNHLY; CDR2 reads FYNNEI. Trimming removed 4 bases at V and 0 bases at J, with 10 bases between. The CDR3 length is 14 residues. CDR3: CASSGGRNSYEQYF. In DNA form, the CDR3 reads TGTGCCAGCAGTGGGGGACGGAACTCCTACGAGCAGTACTTC.

Written as DNA, the CDR3 is TGCAGTGCTAGAGTAATGTCCTATGGCTACACCTTC. Amino acids: CSARVMSYGYTF. The chain is built from TRBV20-1 and TRBJ1-2; unclear D gene. This CDR3 is 12 amino acids long. V gave up 1 base and J gave up 4 bases, with 7 bases separating them. Germline V lookup: CDR1 DFQATT, CDR2 SNEGSKA (reference sequence).

The rearrangement links TRBV12-3 or TRBV12-4 to TRBJ2-7; TRBD2 matches 9 bases. V dropped 2 bases and J dropped 7; count of bases not matched to a gene: 6. There are 14 residues in the CDR3. In nucleotides, the CDR3 is TGTGCCAGCAGTTTACAGCGGGGGGCGGATGAGCAGTACTTC. Translation: CASSLQRGADEQYF.

The J gene is TRBJ2-7, the V gene TRBV9; 8 nucleotides line up with TRBD1. With 4 bases clipped from V and 5 bases from J, the junction kept 11 bases outside the gene matches. The CDR3 spans 15 residues. From germline, CDR1 is SGDLS and CDR2 YYNGEE. CDR3 loop: CASSFGQGWVDEQYF. The CDR3 DNA sequence: TGTGCCAGCAGCTTTGGACAGGGTTGGGTCGACGAGCAGTACTTC. The full variable domain, in which reference TRBV9 and TRBJ2-7 provide the parts outside the CDR3, is DSGVTQTPKHLITATGQRVTLRCSPRSGDLSVYWYQQSLDQGLQFLIQYYNGEERAKGNILERFSAQQFPDLHSELNLSSLELGDSALYFCASSFGQGWVDEQYFGPGTRLTVT.

V is TRBV20-1 and J is TRBJ2-5; 9 bases map to TRBD1. Germline V gene lookup returns CDR1 DFQATT and CDR2 SNEGSKA (reference sequence). The CDR3 length is 13 residues. V lost 6 bases, J lost 5 bases, and 7 bases stayed unmatched. CDR3 DNA: TGCAGTGCCATGACAGGGGGAGGGGAGACCCAGTACTTC. This encodes CSAMTGGGETQYF.

V is TRBV13 and J is TRBJ1-3; no clear D gene. Germline-derived CDR1 and CDR2 are PRHDT and FYEKMQ (reference sequence). CDR3 length: 12 amino acids. With 6 bases removed from V and 4 bases from J, the gap between germline ends came to 7 bases. CDR3 nucleotide sequence: TGTGCCAGCAGAGTCTTCGGAAACACCATATATTTT. Protein: CASRVFGNTIYF.

This rearrangement joins TRBV20-1 to TRBJ2-7, with a weak D call TRBD1 (6 bases). The V and J ends lost 6 bases and 1 base respectively, with 10 bases between them. The CDR3 spans 12 residues. Germline values: CDR1 DFQATT, CDR2 SNEGSKA (reference sequence). DNA for the CDR3: TGCAGTGCGCTGACAGGTTCCTACGAGCAGTACTTC. Translating gives CSALTGSYEQYF.

The genes are TRBV29-1 and TRBJ2-3; a weak D match, TRBD2 (5 bases). Trimming removed 6 bases from V and 2 bases from J, with 15 bases in between. The CDR3 covers 14 residues. Germline CDR1 is SQVTM and CDR2 is ANQGSEA. CDR3 sequence: CSVGLSTSTDTQYF. The CDR3 DNA is TGCAGCGTCGGACTCTCTACGTCCACAGATACGCAGTATTTT.

The chain combines TRBV4-2 with TRBJ2-6; D remains unclear. The CDR3 is 18 amino acids. V shed 0 bases and J shed 0 bases, with 12 bases lying between them. CDR1 and CDR2 (germline): LGHNA, YNFKEQ. The CDR3 sequence: CASSQDGRLGSGANVLTF. The CDR3 bases are TGTGCCAGCAGCCAAGATGGCAGATTAGGCTCTGGGGCCAACGTCCTGACTTTC.